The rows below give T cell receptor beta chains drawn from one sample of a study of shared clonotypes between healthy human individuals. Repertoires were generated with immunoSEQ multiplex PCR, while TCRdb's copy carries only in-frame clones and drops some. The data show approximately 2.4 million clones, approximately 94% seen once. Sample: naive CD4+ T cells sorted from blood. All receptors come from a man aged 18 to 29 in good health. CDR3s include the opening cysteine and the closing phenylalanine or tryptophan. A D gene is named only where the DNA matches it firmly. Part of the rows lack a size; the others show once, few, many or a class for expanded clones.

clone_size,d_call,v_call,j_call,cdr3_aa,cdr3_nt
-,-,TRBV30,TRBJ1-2,CAWSTDGLGYTF,TGTGCCTGGAGTACCGATGGACTGGGCTACACCTTC
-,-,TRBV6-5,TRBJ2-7,CASSRDSLTYEQYF,TGTGCCAGCAGTAGGGATTCTCTAACCTACGAGCAGTACTTC
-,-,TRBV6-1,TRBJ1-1,CASSERAETYEAFF,TGTGCCAGCAGTGAGCGCGCAGAAACCTATGAAGCTTTCTTT
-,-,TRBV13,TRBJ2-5,CASSLEEVSPGTQYF,TGTGCCAGCAGCTTAGAGGAGGTTTCGCCGGGGACCCAGTACTTC
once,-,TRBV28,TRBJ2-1,CASRGGFNEQFF,TGTGCCAGCAGGGGGGGCTTCAATGAGCAGTTCTTC
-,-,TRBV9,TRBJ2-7,CASRQRAGSSYEQYF,TGTGCCAGCCGGCAAAGGGCAGGGAGCTCCTACGAGCAGTACTTC
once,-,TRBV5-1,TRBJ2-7,CASSLRSDTGRSSYEQYF,TGCGCCAGCAGCTTGAGGTCCGATACGGGCCGAAGCTCCTACGAGCAGTACTTC
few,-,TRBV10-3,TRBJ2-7,CAISPSSYEQYF,TGTGCCATCAGTCCAAGCTCCTACGAGCAGTACTTC
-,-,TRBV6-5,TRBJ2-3,CASSETAGTDTQYF,TGTGCCAGCAGCGAGACCGCTGGCACAGATACGCAGTATTTT
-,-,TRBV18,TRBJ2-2,CASSPLDSLTGELFF,TGTGCCAGCTCTCCCCTGGACAGCCTAACCGGGGAGCTGTTTTTT
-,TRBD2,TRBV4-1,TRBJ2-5,CATSLAVQETQYF,TGCGCCACCTCTCTAGCGGTCCAAGAGACCCAGTACTTC
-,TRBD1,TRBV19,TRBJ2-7,CASSIDTYRTGGSYEQYF,TGTGCCAGTAGTATAGACACCTATCGGACAGGGGGTTCCTACGAGCAGTACTTC
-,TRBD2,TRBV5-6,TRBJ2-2,CASSLEKGLMNTGELFF,TGTGCCAGCAGCTTGGAAAAGGGACTAATGAACACCGGGGAGCTGTTTTTT
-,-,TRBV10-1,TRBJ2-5,CASSAVAALGETQYF,TGCGCCAGCAGCGCCGTTGCGGCACTGGGGGAGACCCAGTACTTC
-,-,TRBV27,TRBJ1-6,CASSLSWAQGVYNSPLHF,TGTGCCAGCAGTTTATCGTGGGCTCAGGGTGTCTATAATTCACCCCTCCACTTT
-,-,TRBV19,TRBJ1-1,CASLGYMNTEAFF,TGTGCCAGCCTCGGGTACATGAACACTGAAGCTTTCTTT
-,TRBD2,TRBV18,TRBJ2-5,CASSKGLEETQYF,TGTGCCAGCTCGAAAGGACTAGAAGAGACCCAGTACTTC
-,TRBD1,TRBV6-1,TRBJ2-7,CASRDRVHEQYF,TGTGCCAGCAGAGACAGGGTCCACGAGCAGTACTTC
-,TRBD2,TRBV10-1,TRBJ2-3,CASSEQSGVTDTQYF,TGCGCCAGCAGTGAGCAAAGCGGGGTCACAGATACGCAGTATTTT
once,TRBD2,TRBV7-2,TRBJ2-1,CASSLGSSGRPNEQFF,TGTGCCAGCAGCTTAGGCAGTAGCGGGAGACCCAATGAGCAGTTCTTC
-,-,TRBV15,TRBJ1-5,CATSRDTRSDQPQHF,TGTGCCACCAGCAGAGATACGCGGAGCGATCAGCCCCAGCATTTT
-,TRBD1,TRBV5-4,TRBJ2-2,CASSAYRGLNTGELFF,TGTGCCAGCAGCGCCTACAGGGGGTTGAACACCGGGGAGCTGTTTTTT
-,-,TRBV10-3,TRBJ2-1,CAISEDWAFEQFF,TGTGCCATCAGTGAGGATTGGGCCTTTGAGCAGTTCTTC
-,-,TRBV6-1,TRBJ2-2,CASVLGRGIGGLFF,TGTGCCAGCGTCTTGGGCCGGGGCATCGGGGGGCTGTTTTTT
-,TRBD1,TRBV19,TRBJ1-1,CASSEQGAMNTEAFF,TGTGCCAGTAGTGAACAGGGGGCGATGAACACTGAAGCTTTCTTT
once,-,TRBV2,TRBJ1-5,CASTLGGSPDSQPQHF,TGTGCCAGCACCCTAGGGGGTTCCCCTGACAGTCAGCCCCAGCATTTT
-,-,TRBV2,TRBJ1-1,CASSGNRQGGTEAFF,TGTGCCAGCAGTGGAAATCGTCAGGGTGGCACTGAAGCTTTCTTT
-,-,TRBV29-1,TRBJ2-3,CSVERGTDTQYF,TGCAGCGTTGAAAGAGGAACAGATACGCAGTATTTT
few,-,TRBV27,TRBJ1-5,CASSNFGTRNQPQHF,TGTGCCAGCAGTAATTTTGGGACACGCAATCAGCCCCAGCATTTT
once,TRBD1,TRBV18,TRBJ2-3,CASRQGITDTQYF,TGTGCCAGCCGACAGGGTATCACAGATACGCAGTATTTT
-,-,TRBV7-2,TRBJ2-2,CASSLGLNTGELFF,TGTGCCAGCAGCCTGGGACTGAACACCGGGGAGCTGTTTTTT
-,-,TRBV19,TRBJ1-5,CASSIGQGGQPQHF,TGTGCCAGTAGTATAGGTCAGGGCGGCCAGCCCCAGCATTTT
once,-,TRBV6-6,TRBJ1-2,CASSDGGEDYGYTF,TGTGCCAGCAGTGACGGGGGGGAGGACTATGGCTACACCTTC
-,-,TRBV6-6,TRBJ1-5,CASSYWLPNSNQPQHF,TGTGCCAGCAGTTACTGGCTCCCTAATAGCAATCAGCCCCAGCATTTT
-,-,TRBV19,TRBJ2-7,CASTLRAGSIDEQYF,TGTGCCAGTACCCTCCGGGCGGGAAGTATCGACGAGCAGTACTTC
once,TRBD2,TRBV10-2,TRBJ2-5,CASSEGGGALKTQYF,TGCGCCAGCAGTGAAGGCGGGGGGGCCTTAAAGACCCAGTACTTC
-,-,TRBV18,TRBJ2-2,CASSPYQGTGELFF,TGTGCCAGCTCACCATATCAGGGGACCGGGGAGCTGTTTTTT